This T cell receptor beta chain was sequenced during a study of shared clonotypes between healthy human individuals. The protocol was immunoSEQ multiplex PCR, while the TCRdb copy is restricted to in-frame clones and leaves out a portion. The sample has approximately 320,000 clones, approximately 74% seen once; the top ten hold 10%. The CDR3 consists of 15 residues. V lost 0 bases and J lost 2, with 11 bases in between. Germline assignment: CDR1 SGHKS and CDR2 YYEKEE (reference sequence). The sequenced sample consisted of memory CD4+ T cells sorted from blood. Regarding subset: CD45RA-negative fraction. The V call is TRBV5-5, the J call TRBJ1-1; D is unclear. The receptor's source is a man younger than 40 in good health. The CDR3 sequence: CASSLVGKTNTEAFF. The CDR3 coding sequence is TGTGCCAGCAGCTTGGTTGGGAAAACAAACACTGAAGCTTTCTTT.